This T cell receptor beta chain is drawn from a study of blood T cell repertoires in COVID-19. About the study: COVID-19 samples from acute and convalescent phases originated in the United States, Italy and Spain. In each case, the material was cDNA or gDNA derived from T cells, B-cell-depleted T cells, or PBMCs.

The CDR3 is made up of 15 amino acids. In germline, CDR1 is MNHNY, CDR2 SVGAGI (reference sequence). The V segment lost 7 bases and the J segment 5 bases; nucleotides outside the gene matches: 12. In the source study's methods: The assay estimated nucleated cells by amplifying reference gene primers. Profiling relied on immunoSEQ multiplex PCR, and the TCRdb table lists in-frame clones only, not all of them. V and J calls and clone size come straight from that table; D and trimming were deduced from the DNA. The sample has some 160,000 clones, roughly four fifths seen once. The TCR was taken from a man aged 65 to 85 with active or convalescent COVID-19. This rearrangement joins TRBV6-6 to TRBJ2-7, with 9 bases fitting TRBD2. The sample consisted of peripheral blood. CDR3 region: CASIQAGGPEDEQYF. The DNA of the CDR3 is TGTGCCAGCATCCAAGCGGGAGGCCCAGAGGACGAGCAGTACTTC.